This T cell receptor (beta chain) originates from a study of T cell responses to AZD1222 COVID-19 vaccine. The study's findings and limits: Repertoires were obtained only post-peak T cell response. AZD1222 recipients seropositive at baseline numbered only five to seven. Unmutated variant regions reportedly attract nearly half of all spike-specific TCRs. With dominance at 160-218 and 743-854, vaccine-associated CD4 TCRs spanned spike.

In regard to this clone: Its antigen is still unknown.

Repertoires were generated with immunoSEQ multiplex PCR, while TCRdb's copy carries only in-frame clones and drops some. In the table there are around 78,000 clones, roughly nine tenths of which are singletons. The source material was peripheral blood, sampled on day 0 of AZD1222 vaccination. This sequence originates from an adult in good health.

Here the CDR3 DNA reads TGTGCCAGCGGGAGGGGGCTGAACACTGAAGCTTTCTTT. This translates into CASGRGLNTEAFF. This sequence joins TRBV3-1 (or the pseudogene TRBV3-2) and TRBJ1-1; 7 bases agree with TRBD1. Germline-derived CDR1 and CDR2 are LGHDT and YNNKEL (reference sequence). V shed 8 bases, J shed 0 bases, and the junction held 3 bases outside the gene matches. The CDR3 spans 13 residues.